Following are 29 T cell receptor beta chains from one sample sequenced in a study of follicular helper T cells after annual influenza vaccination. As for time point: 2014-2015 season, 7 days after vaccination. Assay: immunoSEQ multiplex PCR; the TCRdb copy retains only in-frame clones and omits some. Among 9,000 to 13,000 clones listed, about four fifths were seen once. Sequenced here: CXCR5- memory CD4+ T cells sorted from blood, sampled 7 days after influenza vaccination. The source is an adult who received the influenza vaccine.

The CDR3 nucleotides are TGTGCCTGGAGTCCTCTCTTTCTGAGCGGCTACACCTTC. Translation: CAWSPLFLSGYTF. The genes are TRBV30 and TRBJ1-2; D not resolved. The CDR3 has 13 residues. Looked up from germline, CDR1 is GTSNPN and CDR2 is SVGIG (reference sequence). V was cut by 2 bases and J by 8 bases, with 15 bases left in between.

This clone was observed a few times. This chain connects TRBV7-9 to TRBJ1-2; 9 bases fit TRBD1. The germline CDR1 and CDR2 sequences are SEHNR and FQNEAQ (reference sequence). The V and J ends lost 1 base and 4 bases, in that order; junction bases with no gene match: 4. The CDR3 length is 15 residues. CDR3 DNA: TGTGCCAGCAGCTTAGAGACAGGGGGAACCTATGGCTACACCTTC. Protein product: CASSLETGGTYGYTF.

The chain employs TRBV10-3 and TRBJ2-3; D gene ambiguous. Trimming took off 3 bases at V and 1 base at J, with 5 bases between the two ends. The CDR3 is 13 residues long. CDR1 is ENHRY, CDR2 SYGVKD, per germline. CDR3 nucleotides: TGTGCCATCAGTGAACCCCGCACAGATACGCAGTATTTT. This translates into CAISEPRTDTQYF.

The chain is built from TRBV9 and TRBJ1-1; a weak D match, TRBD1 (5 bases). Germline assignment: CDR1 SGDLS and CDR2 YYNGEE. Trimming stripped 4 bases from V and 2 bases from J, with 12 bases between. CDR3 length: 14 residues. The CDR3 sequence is CASSRGGSNTEAFF. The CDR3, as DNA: TGTGCCAGCAGCCGCGGGGGGTCTAACACTGAAGCTTTCTTT.

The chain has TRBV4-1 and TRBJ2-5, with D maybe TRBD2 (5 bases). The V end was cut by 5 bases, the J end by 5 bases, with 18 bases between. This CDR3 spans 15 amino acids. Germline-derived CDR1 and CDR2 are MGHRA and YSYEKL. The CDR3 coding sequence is TGCGCCAGCAGCGTAATGTTAGTGGGCGGGGAGACCCAGTACTTC. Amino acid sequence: CASSVMLVGGETQYF.

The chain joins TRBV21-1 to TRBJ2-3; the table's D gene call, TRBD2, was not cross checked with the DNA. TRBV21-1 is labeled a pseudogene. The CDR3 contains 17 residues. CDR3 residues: CASSLEVIAPSTDTQYF. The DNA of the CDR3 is TGTGCCAGCAGCTTAGAAGTTATAGCCCCTAGCACAGATACGCAGTATTTT.

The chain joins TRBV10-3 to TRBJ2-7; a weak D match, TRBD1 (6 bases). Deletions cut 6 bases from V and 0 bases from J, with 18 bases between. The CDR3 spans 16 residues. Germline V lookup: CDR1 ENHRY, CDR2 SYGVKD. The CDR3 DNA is TGTGCCATCAGACCTGGGGGCCAATCTAGCTCCTACGAGCAGTACTTC. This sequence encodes CAIRPGGQSSSYEQYF.

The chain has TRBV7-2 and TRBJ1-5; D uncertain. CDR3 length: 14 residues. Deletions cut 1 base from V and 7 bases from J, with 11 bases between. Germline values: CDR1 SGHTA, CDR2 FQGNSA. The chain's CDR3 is CASSLVESRQPQHF. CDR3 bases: TGTGCCAGCAGCTTAGTCGAATCCAGACAGCCCCAGCATTTT.

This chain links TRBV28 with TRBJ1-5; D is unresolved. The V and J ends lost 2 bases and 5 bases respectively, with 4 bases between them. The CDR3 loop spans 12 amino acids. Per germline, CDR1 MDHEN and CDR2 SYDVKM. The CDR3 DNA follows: TGTGCCAGCAGTTTAGGTCATCAGCCCCAGCATTTT. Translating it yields CASSLGHQPQHF.

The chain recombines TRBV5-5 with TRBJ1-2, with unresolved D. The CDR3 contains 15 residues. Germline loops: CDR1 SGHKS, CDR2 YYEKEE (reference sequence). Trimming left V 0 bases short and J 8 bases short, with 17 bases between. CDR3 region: CASSLDTVVGRGYTF. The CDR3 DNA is TGTGCCAGCAGCTTGGATACGGTAGTGGGGAGAGGCTACACCTTC.

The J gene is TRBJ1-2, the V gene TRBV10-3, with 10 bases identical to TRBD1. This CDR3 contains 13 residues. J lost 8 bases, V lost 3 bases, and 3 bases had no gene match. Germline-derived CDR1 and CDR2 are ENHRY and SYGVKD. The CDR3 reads CAISEGQGGGYTF. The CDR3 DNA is TGTGCCATCAGTGAAGGACAGGGGGGCGGCTACACCTTC.

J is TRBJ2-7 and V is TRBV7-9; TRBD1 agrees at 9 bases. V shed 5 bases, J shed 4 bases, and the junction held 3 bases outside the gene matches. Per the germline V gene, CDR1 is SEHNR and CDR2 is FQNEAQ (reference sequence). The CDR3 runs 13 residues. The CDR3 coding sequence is TGTGCCAGCAGCCCGGACAGGGGTTACGAGCAGTACTTC. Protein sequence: CASSPDRGYEQYF.

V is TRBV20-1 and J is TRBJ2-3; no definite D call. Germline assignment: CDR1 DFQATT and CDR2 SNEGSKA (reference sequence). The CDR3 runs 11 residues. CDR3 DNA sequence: TGCAGCTCTATGGGCACAGATACGCAGTATTTT. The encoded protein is CSSMGTDTQYF.

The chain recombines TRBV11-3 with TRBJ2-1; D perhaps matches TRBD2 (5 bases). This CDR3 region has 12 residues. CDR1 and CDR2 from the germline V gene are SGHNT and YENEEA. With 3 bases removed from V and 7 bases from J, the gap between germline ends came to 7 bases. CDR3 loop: CASSFSGNEQFF. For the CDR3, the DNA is TGTGCCAGCAGCTTCTCGGGGAATGAGCAGTTCTTC.

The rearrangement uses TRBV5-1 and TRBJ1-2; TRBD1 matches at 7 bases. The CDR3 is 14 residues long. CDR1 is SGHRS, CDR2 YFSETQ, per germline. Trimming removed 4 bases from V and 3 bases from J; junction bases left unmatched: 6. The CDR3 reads CASSPDGTDYGYTF. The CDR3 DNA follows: TGCGCCAGCAGCCCGGACGGGACAGACTATGGCTACACCTTC.

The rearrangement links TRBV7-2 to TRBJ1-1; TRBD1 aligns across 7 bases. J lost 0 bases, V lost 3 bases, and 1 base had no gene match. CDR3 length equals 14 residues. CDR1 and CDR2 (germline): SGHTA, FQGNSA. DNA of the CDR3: TGTGCCAGCAGCTTGACAGGGATGAACACTGAAGCTTTCTTT. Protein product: CASSLTGMNTEAFF.

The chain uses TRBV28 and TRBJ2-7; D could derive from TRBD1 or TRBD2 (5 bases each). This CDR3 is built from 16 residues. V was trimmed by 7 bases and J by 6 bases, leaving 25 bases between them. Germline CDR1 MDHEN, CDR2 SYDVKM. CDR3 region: CASTPLWGRGGSEQYF. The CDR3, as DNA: TGTGCCAGCACCCCATTGTGGGGGAGAGGTGGGAGCGAGCAGTACTTC.

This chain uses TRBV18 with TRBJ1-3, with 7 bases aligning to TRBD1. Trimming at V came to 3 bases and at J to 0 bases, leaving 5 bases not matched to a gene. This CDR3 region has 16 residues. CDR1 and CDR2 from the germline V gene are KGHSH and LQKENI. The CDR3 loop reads CASSPGQPSSGNTIYF. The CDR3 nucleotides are TGTGCCAGCTCACCGGGACAGCCAAGCTCTGGAAACACCATATATTTT.

CDR3 in DNA: TGTGCCAGCAGCTCGGCCGGGACAGGGGGAGAAAAACTGTTTTTT. This codes for CASSSAGTGGEKLFF. This chain uses TRBV7-6 with TRBJ1-4, with TRBD1 matching over 11 bases. Germline V gene data show CDR1 as SGHVS and CDR2 as FNYEAQ. The CDR3 is 15 residues long. V dropped 4 bases and J dropped 8; count of bases not matched to a gene: 6.

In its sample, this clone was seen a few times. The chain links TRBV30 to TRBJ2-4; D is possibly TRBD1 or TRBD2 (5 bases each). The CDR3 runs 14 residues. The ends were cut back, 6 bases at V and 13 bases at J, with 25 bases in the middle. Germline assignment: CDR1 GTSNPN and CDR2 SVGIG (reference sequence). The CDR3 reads CACQLFRDVGIQYF. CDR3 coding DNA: TGTGCCTGCCAGCTTTTCCGGGACGTAGGAATACAGTACTTC.

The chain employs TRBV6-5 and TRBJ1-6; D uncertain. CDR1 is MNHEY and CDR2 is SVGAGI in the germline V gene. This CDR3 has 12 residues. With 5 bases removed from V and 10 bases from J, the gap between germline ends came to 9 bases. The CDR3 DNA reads TGTGCCAGCAGTCACATGGAATCACCCCTCCACTTT. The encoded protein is CASSHMESPLHF.

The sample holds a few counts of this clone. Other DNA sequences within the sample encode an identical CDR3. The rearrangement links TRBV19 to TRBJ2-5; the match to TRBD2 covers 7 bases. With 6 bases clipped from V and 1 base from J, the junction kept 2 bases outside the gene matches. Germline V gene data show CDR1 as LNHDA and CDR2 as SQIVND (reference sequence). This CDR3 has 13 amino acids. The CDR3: CASSSSGQETQYF. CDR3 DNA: TGTGCCAGTAGCTCTAGCGGCCAAGAGACCCAGTACTTC.

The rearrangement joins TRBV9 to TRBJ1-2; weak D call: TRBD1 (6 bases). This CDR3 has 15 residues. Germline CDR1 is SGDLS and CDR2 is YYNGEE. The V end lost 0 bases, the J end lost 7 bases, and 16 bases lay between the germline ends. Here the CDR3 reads CASSVESGAGSGYTF. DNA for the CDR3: TGTGCCAGCAGCGTAGAATCAGGGGCGGGAAGTGGCTACACCTTC.

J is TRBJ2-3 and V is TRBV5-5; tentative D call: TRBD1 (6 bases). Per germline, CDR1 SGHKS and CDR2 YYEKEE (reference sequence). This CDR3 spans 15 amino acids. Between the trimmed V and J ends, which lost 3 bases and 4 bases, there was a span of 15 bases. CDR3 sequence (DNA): TGTGCCAGCAGCTCCCCCTGGCAGGGGTCAGATACGCAGTATTTT. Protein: CASSSPWQGSDTQYF.

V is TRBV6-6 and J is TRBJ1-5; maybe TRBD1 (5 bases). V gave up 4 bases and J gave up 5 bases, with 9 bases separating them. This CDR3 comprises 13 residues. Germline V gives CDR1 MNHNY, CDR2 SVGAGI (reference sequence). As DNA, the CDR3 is TGTGCCAGCAGTTTCGGGGGGGATCAGCCCCAGCATTTT. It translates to CASSFGGDQPQHF.

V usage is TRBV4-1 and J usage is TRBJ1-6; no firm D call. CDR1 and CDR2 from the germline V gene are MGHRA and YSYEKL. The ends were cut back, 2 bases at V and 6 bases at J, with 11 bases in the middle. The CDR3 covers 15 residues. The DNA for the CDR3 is TGCGCCAGCAGCCAAACAGATGTACCTAATTCACCCCTCCACTTT. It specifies CASSQTDVPNSPLHF.

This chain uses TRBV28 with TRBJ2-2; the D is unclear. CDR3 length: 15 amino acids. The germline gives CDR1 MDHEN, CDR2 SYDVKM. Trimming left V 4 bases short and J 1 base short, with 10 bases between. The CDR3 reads CASSSVVGNTGELFF. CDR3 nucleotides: TGTGCCAGCAGTTCTGTCGTAGGGAACACCGGGGAGCTGTTTTTT.

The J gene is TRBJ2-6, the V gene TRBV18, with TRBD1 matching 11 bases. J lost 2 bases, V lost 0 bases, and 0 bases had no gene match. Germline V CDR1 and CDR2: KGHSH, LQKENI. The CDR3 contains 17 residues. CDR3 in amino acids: CASSPPGQGAGANVLTF. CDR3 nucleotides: TGTGCCAGCTCACCACCGGGACAGGGGGCTGGGGCCAACGTCCTGACTTTC.

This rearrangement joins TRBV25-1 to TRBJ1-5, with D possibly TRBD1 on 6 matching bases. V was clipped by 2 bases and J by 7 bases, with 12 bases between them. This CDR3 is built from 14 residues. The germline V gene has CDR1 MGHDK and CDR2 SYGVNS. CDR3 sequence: CASSETGRGQPQHF. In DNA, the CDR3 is TGTGCCAGCAGTGAAACAGGGCGCGGACAGCCCCAGCATTTT.